The entry below gives a single T cell receptor beta chain sequence along with its context. The sample originates from a study of blood T cell repertoires in COVID-19. Study processing details: By means of reference gene primer amplification, nucleated cell counts were estimated. Only in-frame clones appear in the TCRdb table, and some are missing; sequencing was by immunoSEQ multiplex PCR. The D gene and trimming were derived from the DNA, and the V and J assignments and clone size from that table. The sample includes over 110,000 clones, 84% of them seen just once. CDR3 size: 15 residues. The specimen sequenced was PBMCs or T cells enriched from blood (not recorded which). The chain links TRBV21-1 to TRBJ1-1. TRBV21-1 is shown as a pseudogene. This receptor was obtained from a man between 50 and 59 years old in a cohort exposed to, infected with or recovered from COVID-19 (not recorded which). The CDR3 is CASSRGEVMNTEAFF. The CDR3 DNA reads TGTGCCAGCAGCCGGGGGGAGGTGATGAACACTGAAGCTTTCTTT.